The present T cell receptor (beta chain) was sequenced within a study of T cells after yellow fever vaccination. The V gene lost 8 bases and the J gene lost 4 bases, with 15 bases spanning the gap. Germline-derived CDR1 and CDR2 are SGHTA and FQGNSA. The CDR3 runs to 13 residues. Production of TCR cDNA was by 5'RACE template switching, which also added a universal primer site and UMIs. MiXCR, applied by TCRdb to the 5' RACE reads, yields one record per CDR3 protein. The sample includes 100,000 to 150,000 distinct CDR3 sequences, under 8.5% of them seen just once. Whole-study findings and limits: A secondary response was less intense yet reached its peak sooner, at day 5 versus 15. A small proportion of clonotypes was detected in both the CD4 and CD8 compartments.

In its sample, this clonotype was seen many times. Its antigen is unknown. The rearrangement joins TRBV7-2 to TRBJ2-7; tentative D call: TRBD2 (7 bases). The receptor was isolated from a man younger than 30 who received the YFV17D yellow fever vaccine. The sample in question was CD4+ T cells sorted from PBMCs, obtained 10 to 11 days after the first yellow fever vaccination. The CDR3 sequence is CASAPRGAYEQYF. The CDR3 DNA sequence: TGTGCCAGCGCCCCCCGGGGGGCGTACGAGCAGTACTTC.